The 17 T cell receptor beta chains below were found in one sample sequenced in a study of cytomegalovirus exposure and HLA in healthy donors. The primer mix had 60 Vbeta and 13 Jbeta primers. Profiling relied on immunoSEQ multiplex PCR, and the TCRdb table lists in-frame clones only, not all of them. The sample has about 98,000 clones; around 76% are singletons. The material sequenced was PBMCs. The receptors here all came from a human donor in good health.

The rearrangement links TRBV6-1 to TRBJ2-3; 7 bases fit TRBD1. The length of the CDR3 is 14 residues. V was clipped by 5 bases and J by 2 bases; unmatched bases: 4. Germline CDR1 is MNHNS and CDR2 is SASEGT. The CDR3 loop reads CASSRGPFTDTQYF. CDR3 bases: TGTGCCAGCAGTAGGGGGCCCTTCACAGATACGCAGTATTTT.

V and J are TRBV5-8 and TRBJ2-3; D gene unclear. The CDR3 sequence is 14 residues long. V was shortened by 5 bases and J by 2 bases, with 12 bases between the two germline ends. The germline V gene encodes CDR1 SGHTS and CDR2 YDEGEE. The CDR3 DNA is TGTGCCAGCAGTATATGGGCCGCCACAGATACGCAGTATTTT. It is translated as CASSIWAATDTQYF.

CDR3 nucleotide sequence: TGTGCCAGCAGCTTTGCGGGGGGTAGCACAGATACGCAGTATTTT. Its translation is CASSFAGGSTDTQYF. This chain joins TRBV7-6 and TRBJ2-3; TRBD2 matches at 8 bases. Germline-derived CDR1 and CDR2 are SGHVS and FNYEAQ. Trimming cost V 3 bases and J 0 bases; bases outside gene matches: 2. This CDR3 is 15 amino acids long.

The chain carries TRBV18 and TRBJ1-6; perhaps TRBD1 as D (6 bases). V was clipped by 3 bases and J by 0 bases, with 12 bases between them. The CDR3 covers 17 residues. Germline V CDR1 and CDR2: KGHSH, LQKENI. The chain's CDR3 is CASSPIQGSSYNSPLHF. For the CDR3, the DNA is TGTGCCAGCTCACCTATACAGGGAAGCTCCTATAATTCACCCCTCCACTTT.

The chain carries TRBV5-1 and TRBJ1-2; a weak D match, TRBD1 (5 bases). Germline V gene data show CDR1 as SGHRS and CDR2 as YFSETQ. V was pared by 0 bases and J by 6 bases, with 12 bases between. CDR3 length: 14 amino acids. CDR3: CASSLGGLLDGYTF. CDR3 sequence (DNA): TGCGCCAGCAGCTTGGGGGGCCTTTTGGATGGCTACACCTTC.

This sequence joins TRBV7-6 and TRBJ2-5, with unresolved D. Germline lookup yields CDR1 SGHVS and CDR2 FNYEAQ. Trimming removed 0 bases from V and 4 bases from J, with 12 bases in between. The CDR3 loop spans 15 amino acids. The CDR3 region is CASSLALRSRETQYF. In DNA, the CDR3 is TGTGCCAGCAGCTTAGCATTGAGGAGTCGAGAGACCCAGTACTTC.

V and J are TRBV4-2 and TRBJ1-1; no clear D. V was clipped by 1 base and J by 5 bases, with 8 bases between them. This CDR3 spans 13 amino acids. CDR1 is LGHNA, CDR2 YNFKEQ, per germline. CDR3 amino acids: CASSQVSGTEAFF. CDR3 nucleotides: TGTGCCAGCAGCCAAGTATCGGGGACTGAAGCTTTCTTT.

Ten or more counts support this clone. The germline gene is not matched at one end of the junction; a read error may be the cause. J is TRBJ1-2 and V is TRBV6-4; D is perhaps TRBD1 (5 bases). Germline CDR1 and CDR2: MRHNA and SNTAGT. The CDR3 spans 16 residues. CDR3 DNA: TGTGCCAGCAGTGACGGGGCCGGGCCCTCTAATTATGGCTACACCTTC. It specifies CASSDGAGPSNYGYTF.

In this sample, this clone turned up once. The CDR3 DNA reads TGTGCCAGCAGCCTACGCGACTCGCGGTACAATGAGCAGTTCTTC. This translates into CASSLRDSRYNEQFF. The chain has TRBV7-2 and TRBJ2-1; no clear D. The CDR3 spans 15 residues. V was clipped by 5 bases and J by 4 bases, with 15 bases between them. The germline gives CDR1 SGHTA, CDR2 FQGNSA.

About this clone itself: Other DNA sequences in the same sample also yield this CDR3. The chain links TRBV9 to TRBJ1-4; 7 bases match TRBD1. Germline CDR1 is SGDLS and CDR2 is YYNGEE. CDR3 length equals 14 residues. With 0 bases clipped from V and 4 bases from J, the junction kept 0 bases outside the gene matches. This CDR3 reads CASSVGQGNEKLFF. Here the CDR3 DNA reads TGTGCCAGCAGCGTAGGACAGGGTAATGAAAAACTGTTTTTT.

The genes are TRBV5-1 and TRBJ1-1; D possibly corresponds to TRBD1 (6 bases). The CDR3 spans 11 residues. From germline, CDR1 is SGHRS and CDR2 YFSETQ. V was cut by 6 bases and J by 11 bases, with 14 bases left in between. The CDR3 DNA reads TGCGCCAGCACCTGGGGGGGCTCCGCTTTCTTT. Protein sequence: CASTWGGSAFF. The full variable domain, rest sourced from reference TRBV5-1 and TRBJ1-1, is KAGVTQTPRYLIKTRGQQVTLSCSPISGHRSVSWYQQTPGQGLQFLFEYFSETQRNKGNFPGRFSGRQFSNSRSEMNVSTLELGDSALYLCASTWGGSAFFGQGTRLTVV.

The chain employs TRBV29-1 and TRBJ2-4; weak D call: TRBD2 (5 bases). Germline-derived CDR1 and CDR2 are SQVTM and ANQGSEA. This CDR3 region has 11 residues. Deletions cut 6 bases from V and 10 bases from J, with 13 bases between. The CDR3 loop is CSVHGRGIQYF. CDR3 in DNA: TGCAGCGTGCACGGTCGAGGGATTCAGTACTTC.

V and J are TRBV7-6 and TRBJ2-7; 11 nucleotides align to TRBD1. Trimming cost V 1 base and J 2 bases; bases outside gene matches: 1. In germline, CDR1 is SGHVS, CDR2 FNYEAQ. This CDR3 has 15 residues. CDR3 in amino acids: CASSLGDRGAYEQYF. CDR3 DNA: TGTGCCAGCAGCTTAGGGGACAGGGGGGCCTACGAGCAGTACTTC.

V and J are TRBV30 and TRBJ1-6; D is unresolved. Germline lookup yields CDR1 GTSNPN and CDR2 SVGIG (reference sequence). CDR3 length equals 12 residues. V was pared by 3 bases and J by 6 bases, with 6 bases between. CDR3 in amino acids: CAWSTPNSPLHF. The CDR3 nucleotides are TGTGCCTGGAGCACACCTAATTCACCCCTCCACTTT.

The CDR3 DNA reads TGCAGCGTTGGCGTTTTGGGACAACACTCGAGGGGCTACACCTTC. Translated: CSVGVLGQHSRGYTF. The rearrangement links TRBV29-1 to TRBJ1-2; tentatively, D is TRBD1 (6 bases). This CDR3 has 15 residues. Trimming pared 4 bases from V and 8 bases from J, leaving 23 bases between. Germline V gene data show CDR1 as SQVTM and CDR2 as ANQGSEA.

This clone occurred once. Here the CDR3 DNA reads TGTGCCAGCAGCGGAATTGGCGGGAGCTCCAAAAACATTCAGTACTTC. It codes for CASSGIGGSSKNIQYF. This chain connects TRBV7-2 to TRBJ2-4; 7 nucleotides line up with TRBD2. The CDR3 sequence is 16 residues long. Germline loops: CDR1 SGHTA, CDR2 FQGNSA. V shed 5 bases, J shed 2 bases, and the junction held 9 bases outside the gene matches.

The chain recombines TRBV29-1 with TRBJ1-2; weak D call: TRBD1 (6 bases). V was clipped by 7 bases and J by 4 bases, with 31 bases between them. The CDR3 contains 18 residues. Germline-derived CDR1 and CDR2 are SQVTM and ANQGSEA. CDR3 region: CSGMVQGQGAEGTYGYTF. The CDR3 region has the DNA TGCAGCGGCATGGTGCAGGGGCAGGGAGCGGAAGGGACCTATGGCTACACCTTC.